Only one count was recorded for the clone carrying this T cell receptor beta chain. Its antigen is as yet unknown. This sample was included in a study of pediatric ulcerative colitis. General study results and limits: Ulcerative colitis patients shared more blood-rectal clones than controls. Rectal repertoires separated controls, mild-moderate and acute severe colitis.

One to two pinch biopsies were taken from the rectum during colonoscopy. Libraries were prepared by immunoSEQ multiplex PCR; TCRdb keeps only in-frame clonotypes and omits some of them. The sample shows around 18,000 clones, roughly four fifths of them seen only once. The specimen was gut tissue. The receptor comes from a boy under 18 with moderate ulcerative colitis.

CDR3 DNA sequence: TGTGCCAGCAGTGAAGACGAAGTGAAGACCCAGTACTTC. Translation gives CASSEDEVKTQYF. The chain is built from TRBV6-1 and TRBJ2-5; D remains unclear. Trimming stripped 1 base from V and 6 bases from J, with 9 bases between. CDR3 length: 13 residues. Germline V gene lookup returns CDR1 MNHNS and CDR2 SASEGT.